This T cell receptor (beta chain) is from a study of cytomegalovirus exposure and HLA in healthy donors. The primer mix had 60 Vbeta and 13 Jbeta primers. As originally analysed: In a later analysis, the count reached about 80 million unique TCR beta chains, with around 10 million shared. This table comes from immunoSEQ multiplex PCR, and its TCRdb copy is limited to in-frame clones, with some not included. From that table come the V and J calls and clone size; the DNA was used to work out D and trimming. This sample contains tens of thousands of clones. Germline loops: CDR1 LNHDA, CDR2 SQIVND (reference sequence). The ends lost 3 bases at V and 4 bases at J; junction bases unmatched: 7. The CDR3 is 16 amino acids.

This clonotype was obtained from a woman aged 25 to 39 in good health and CMV-seropositive. The genes are TRBV19 and TRBJ1-5, with TRBD1 matching over 9 bases. The sequencing input was PBMCs. DNA for the CDR3: TGTGCCAGTAGTATGGAACAGGGGGCGGCAAATCAGCCCCAGCATTTT. This sequence encodes CASSMEQGAANQPQHF.